The 5 T cell receptor beta chains reported below all come from one sample, sequenced in a study of identical twins. TCRdb analysed the 5' RACE reads with MiXCR anew, one entry per CDR3 protein. The repertoire consists of approximately 690,000 distinct CDR3 sequences, with 5.5% to 6.5% occurring once and the leading ten covering about 1.8%. Material for sequencing was naive T cells sorted from blood. These receptors came from a man between 18 and 29 years old in good health.

This clonotype was observed at least ten times. V gene TRBV4-2 combines with J gene TRBJ2-1, with 14 bases that match TRBD2. This CDR3 is built from 16 residues. Germline loops: CDR1 LGHNA, CDR2 YNFKEQ. V was pared by 3 bases and J by 10 bases, with 8 bases of the junction left unmatched. This chain's CDR3 is CASSQDGLAGGQEQFF. The CDR3, as DNA: TGTGCCAGCAGCCAGGACGGACTAGCGGGAGGTCAAGAGCAGTTCTTC.

The rearrangement links TRBV30 to TRBJ2-3, with D maybe TRBD1 (5 bases). Per germline, CDR1 GTSNPN and CDR2 SVGIG (reference sequence). V dropped 3 bases and J dropped 8 bases, with 12 bases sitting between them. This CDR3 comprises 12 residues. The CDR3 DNA is TGTGCCTGGAGAGAACTTGGGGCTACGCAGTATTTT. Protein: CAWRELGATQYF.

The table lists this clonotype with a few counts. The chain joins TRBV20-1 to TRBJ2-1; TRBD1 is a possible D gene (5 bases). The CDR3 totals 11 residues. Germline CDR1 reads DFQATT; CDR2 reads SNEGSKA (reference sequence). CDR3 amino acids: CRAGIGHEQFF. CDR3 nucleotide sequence: TGCAGGGCAGGGATCGGCCATGAGCAGTTCTTC.

The CDR3 coding sequence is TGTGCCAGCAGTTTTGTAGGGGACCGCTACGAGCAGTACTTC. It encodes CASSFVGDRYEQYF. The chain recombines TRBV28 with TRBJ2-7; D is possibly TRBD1 or TRBD2 (5 bases each). The CDR3 has 14 residues. Trimming cost V 3 bases and J 3 bases, with 12 bases left between them. Per the germline V gene, CDR1 is MDHEN and CDR2 is SYDVKM.

The V and J genes are TRBV15 and TRBJ2-7; D unclear. Germline V gene sequence: CDR1 LNHNV, CDR2 YYDKDF (reference sequence). This CDR3 spans 13 amino acids. V was trimmed by 0 bases and J by 3 bases, leaving 6 bases between them. CDR3 residues: CATSRDHLYEQYF. As DNA, the CDR3 is TGTGCCACCAGCAGAGATCACCTCTACGAGCAGTACTTC.